Listed below are T cell receptor beta chains from one sample, sequenced in a study of blood T cell repertoires in COVID-19. Libraries were prepared by immunoSEQ multiplex PCR; TCRdb keeps only in-frame clonotypes and omits some of them. The sample yields around 310,000 clones, about nine tenths seen once. Sequenced material: PBMCs or T cells enriched from blood (not recorded which). The receptors shown here come from a woman aged 40 to 55 who had recovered from COVID-19. Each CDR3 is given with its conserved first and last residue. Fields, in order: J gene, D gene, clone size, V gene, CDR3 DNA, CDR3 protein. A D gene is named only where the DNA matches it firmly. The size entry is marked missing in some rows and otherwise reads once, few, many or a size class.

J: TRBJ2-4
D: NA
size: NA
V: TRBV4-1
DNA: TGCGCCAGCAGCCAGCCCCAGGGCATTCAGTACTTC
CDR3: CASSQPQGIQYF

J: TRBJ1-3
D: TRBD1
size: NA
V: TRBV6-2/TRBV6-3
DNA: TGTGCCAGCAGTTCCGGGACAGGGCCTGGAAACACCATATATTTT
CDR3: CASSSGTGPGNTIYF

J: TRBJ1-2
D: TRBD1
size: NA
V: TRBV9
DNA: TGTGCCAGCAGCCTGTGGGACAGCCCGAACTATGGCTACACCTTC
CDR3: CASSLWDSPNYGYTF

J: TRBJ1-4
D: NA
size: NA
V: TRBV29-1
DNA: TGCAGCGTTGCTACAGGATCGGCTAATGAAAAACTGTTTTTT
CDR3: CSVATGSANEKLFF

J: TRBJ2-1
D: NA
size: NA
V: TRBV2
DNA: TGTGCCAGCAGGCCACAGGGTAATGAGCAGTTCTTC
CDR3: CASRPQGNEQFF

J: TRBJ2-7
D: TRBD2
size: NA
V: TRBV7-9
DNA: TGTGCCAGCAGCTCCGGGACTAGTGAAGACGAGCAGTACTTC
CDR3: CASSSGTSEDEQYF

J: TRBJ2-4
D: NA
size: NA
V: TRBV6-5
DNA: TGTGCCAGCAGTTATCCGGGGAAAAACATTCAGTACTTC
CDR3: CASSYPGKNIQYF

J: TRBJ1-5
D: NA
size: once
V: TRBV27
DNA: TGTGCCAGCAGTTTCGCAGGAGGTGGTCAGCCCCAGCATTTT
CDR3: CASSFAGGGQPQHF

J: TRBJ2-1
D: TRBD1
size: once
V: TRBV24-1
DNA: TGTGCCACCAGTGACCTCGGACAGGGGGCGCGTCATGAGCAGTTCTTC
CDR3: CATSDLGQGARHEQFF

J: TRBJ2-7
D: TRBD1
size: NA
V: TRBV18
DNA: TGTGCCAGCTCACGGGACAGCTCCTACGAGCAGTACTTC
CDR3: CASSRDSSYEQYF

J: TRBJ2-3
D: NA
size: NA
V: TRBV7-2
DNA: TGTGCCAGCAGCTTAGGGCTAGCGAAAGATACGCAGTATTTT
CDR3: CASSLGLAKDTQYF

J: TRBJ2-3
D: TRBD1
size: NA
V: TRBV24-1
DNA: TGTGCCACCAGTGATTTGCCCGGGACAGGGACAGATACGCAGTATTTT
CDR3: CATSDLPGTGTDTQYF

J: TRBJ1-2
D: TRBD1
size: NA
V: TRBV5-6
DNA: TGTGCCAGCAGCCGGGGACAGGGGAACTATGGCTACACCTTC
CDR3: CASSRGQGNYGYTF

J: TRBJ2-5
D: NA
size: NA
V: TRBV7-9
DNA: TGTGCCAGCAGCTTAGAGGGGGTATGGGAGACCCAGTACTTC
CDR3: CASSLEGVWETQYF

J: TRBJ1-5
D: NA
size: NA
V: TRBV2
DNA: TGTGCCAGCCTAGAGGGTACTCGAAATCAGCCCCAGCATTTT
CDR3: CASLEGTRNQPQHF

J: TRBJ2-5
D: TRBD1
size: NA
V: TRBV2
DNA: TGTGCCAGCAGTCGGGACAGGGGTGTCCAAGAGACCCAGTACTTC
CDR3: CASSRDRGVQETQYF

J: TRBJ2-5
D: TRBD2
size: NA
V: TRBV11-2
DNA: TGTGCCAGCAGCCCTCGGGGGGGGGAAGAGACCCAGTACTTC
CDR3: CASSPRGGEETQYF

J: TRBJ2-1
D: NA
size: NA
V: TRBV2
DNA: TGTGCCAGCAAGGGGCTAAACAATGAGCAGTTCTTC
CDR3: CASKGLNNEQFF

J: TRBJ2-7
D: NA
size: NA
V: TRBV7-3
DNA: TGTGCCAGCAGCTTAGGGCTGAGTCTCGAGCAGTACTTC
CDR3: CASSLGLSLEQYF

J: TRBJ2-2
D: TRBD2
size: NA
V: TRBV9
DNA: TGTGCCAGCAGCGCGCTAGCGGGGGGGCCAATCGGGGAGCTGTTTTTT
CDR3: CASSALAGGPIGELFF

J: TRBJ2-7
D: NA
size: NA
V: TRBV27
DNA: TGTGCCAGCAGTTTACGACTGGGGGCTCTCTACGAGCAGTACTTC
CDR3: CASSLRLGALYEQYF